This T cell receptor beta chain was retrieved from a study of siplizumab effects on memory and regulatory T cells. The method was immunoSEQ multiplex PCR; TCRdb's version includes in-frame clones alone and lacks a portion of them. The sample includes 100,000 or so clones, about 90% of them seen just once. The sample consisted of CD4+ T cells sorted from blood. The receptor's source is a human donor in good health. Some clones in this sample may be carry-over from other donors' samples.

CDR3 nucleotide sequence: TGTGCCAGCCACGGGGGCCAAGCCTACGAGCAGTACTTC. Protein: CASHGGQAYEQYF. V is TRBV5-4 and J is TRBJ2-7; D may correspond to TRBD1 or TRBD2 (6 bases each). Germline V gene lookup returns CDR1 SGHNT and CDR2 YYREEE (reference sequence). V was trimmed by 7 bases and J by 2 bases, leaving 13 bases between them. The CDR3 runs 13 residues.